These T cell receptor beta chains were read from a single sample in a study of post-analysis software for immune sequencing data. TCRdb processed the PCR reads anew with MiXCR; each CDR3 protein has one entry. The table records approximately 630,000 distinct CDR3 sequences, roughly three fifths of them present only once. The sequenced sample consisted of blood. The origin of the receptors is a girl aged 2 to 10 with multiple sclerosis. CDR3s include the opening cysteine and the closing phenylalanine or tryptophan. The order of the fields is clone size, D gene, V gene, J gene, CDR3 protein, CDR3 DNA. The D gene is left open where the match is weak. Clone size, where shown, is once, few, many, or a class for clones that have expanded.

.	TRBD2	TRBV7-3	TRBJ2-7	CASSLKSGVYNEQYF	TGTGCCAGCAGCTTAAAGAGCGGGGTTTACAATGAGCAGTACTTC
.	.	TRBV7-3	TRBJ2-1	CASSPISRSSYNEQFF	TGTGCCAGCAGCCCGATTAGCAGGAGCTCCTACAATGAGCAGTTCTTC
.	TRBD1	TRBV19	TRBJ2-7	CASSIRGPHEQYF	TGTGCCAGTAGTATAAGGGGGCCCCACGAGCAGTACTTC
once	.	TRBV5-1	TRBJ1-2	CASSSAGQDYGYTF	TGCGCCAGCAGCTCTGCGGGACAAGACTATGGCTACACCTTC
few	.	TRBV29-1	TRBJ1-2	CSVDTDYGYTF	TGCAGCGTTGACACGGATTATGGCTACACCTTC
few	TRBD2	TRBV6-5	TRBJ2-1	CASTPPSGRAANEQFF	TGTGCCAGCACCCCACCAAGCGGGAGGGCCGCCAATGAGCAGTTCTTC
few	TRBD1	TRBV6-5	TRBJ2-5	CASRRGQGGQTQYF	TGTGCCAGCAGGAGGGGACAGGGCGGGCAGACCCAGTACTTC
few	.	TRBV29-1	TRBJ2-7	CSVGVTRAGYEQYF	TGCAGCGTTGGAGTGACGAGGGCCGGCTACGAGCAGTACTTC
.	.	TRBV6-1	TRBJ1-2	CASSAQAGGGYTF	TGTGCCAGCAGTGCACAGGCGGGAGGCGGCTACACCTTC
.	.	TRBV7-9	TRBJ2-7	CASSASPGYEQYF	TGTGCCAGCAGCGCCTCCCCCGGCTACGAGCAGTACTTC
.	.	TRBV5-1	TRBJ2-3	CASSLAGRITDTQYF	TGCGCCAGCAGCTTGGCCGGACGGATCACAGATACGCAGTATTTT
once	.	TRBV20-1	TRBJ2-7	CSARDRLAQYEQYF	TGCAGTGCTAGAGATCGGCTAGCGCAATACGAGCAGTACTTC
.	TRBD1	TRBV20-1	TRBJ1-1	CSAKAGGQVNTEAFF	TGCAGTGCTAAAGCAGGGGGACAGGTTAACACTGAAGCTTTCTTT
.	.	TRBV3-1	TRBJ2-1	CASRQGGARWFF	TGTGCCAGCCGTCAGGGGGGGGCCCGGTGGTTCTTC
.	.	TRBV5-5	TRBJ1-5	CASSLREGNQPQHF	TGTGCCAGCAGCTTGAGGGAAGGAAATCAGCCCCAGCATTTT
.	.	TRBV7-8	TRBJ1-1	CASSLWGPEGTEAFF	TGTGCCAGCAGCCTCTGGGGGCCGGAGGGCACTGAAGCTTTCTTT